The entry below describes one T cell receptor beta chain. Germline V gene sequence: CDR1 MNHEY, CDR2 SMNVEV (reference sequence). The V gene end was trimmed by 5 bases and the J gene end by 10 bases; junction bases not matched to a gene: 13. The CDR3 spans 16 residues. This specimen comes from a study of shared T cell receptors in the human thymus. The method was immunoSEQ multiplex PCR; TCRdb's version includes in-frame clones alone and lacks a portion of them. The table has about 380,000 clones, 95% seen once. The sequencing sample was made of thymocytes. V usage is TRBV27 and J usage is TRBJ2-1; 11 positions agree with TRBD2. This sequence was found in a human donor. The CDR3 DNA follows: TGTGCCAGCAGTCCGGAGACTAGCGGGATGATTTGGGAGCAGTTCTTC. Protein: CASSPETSGMIWEQFF.